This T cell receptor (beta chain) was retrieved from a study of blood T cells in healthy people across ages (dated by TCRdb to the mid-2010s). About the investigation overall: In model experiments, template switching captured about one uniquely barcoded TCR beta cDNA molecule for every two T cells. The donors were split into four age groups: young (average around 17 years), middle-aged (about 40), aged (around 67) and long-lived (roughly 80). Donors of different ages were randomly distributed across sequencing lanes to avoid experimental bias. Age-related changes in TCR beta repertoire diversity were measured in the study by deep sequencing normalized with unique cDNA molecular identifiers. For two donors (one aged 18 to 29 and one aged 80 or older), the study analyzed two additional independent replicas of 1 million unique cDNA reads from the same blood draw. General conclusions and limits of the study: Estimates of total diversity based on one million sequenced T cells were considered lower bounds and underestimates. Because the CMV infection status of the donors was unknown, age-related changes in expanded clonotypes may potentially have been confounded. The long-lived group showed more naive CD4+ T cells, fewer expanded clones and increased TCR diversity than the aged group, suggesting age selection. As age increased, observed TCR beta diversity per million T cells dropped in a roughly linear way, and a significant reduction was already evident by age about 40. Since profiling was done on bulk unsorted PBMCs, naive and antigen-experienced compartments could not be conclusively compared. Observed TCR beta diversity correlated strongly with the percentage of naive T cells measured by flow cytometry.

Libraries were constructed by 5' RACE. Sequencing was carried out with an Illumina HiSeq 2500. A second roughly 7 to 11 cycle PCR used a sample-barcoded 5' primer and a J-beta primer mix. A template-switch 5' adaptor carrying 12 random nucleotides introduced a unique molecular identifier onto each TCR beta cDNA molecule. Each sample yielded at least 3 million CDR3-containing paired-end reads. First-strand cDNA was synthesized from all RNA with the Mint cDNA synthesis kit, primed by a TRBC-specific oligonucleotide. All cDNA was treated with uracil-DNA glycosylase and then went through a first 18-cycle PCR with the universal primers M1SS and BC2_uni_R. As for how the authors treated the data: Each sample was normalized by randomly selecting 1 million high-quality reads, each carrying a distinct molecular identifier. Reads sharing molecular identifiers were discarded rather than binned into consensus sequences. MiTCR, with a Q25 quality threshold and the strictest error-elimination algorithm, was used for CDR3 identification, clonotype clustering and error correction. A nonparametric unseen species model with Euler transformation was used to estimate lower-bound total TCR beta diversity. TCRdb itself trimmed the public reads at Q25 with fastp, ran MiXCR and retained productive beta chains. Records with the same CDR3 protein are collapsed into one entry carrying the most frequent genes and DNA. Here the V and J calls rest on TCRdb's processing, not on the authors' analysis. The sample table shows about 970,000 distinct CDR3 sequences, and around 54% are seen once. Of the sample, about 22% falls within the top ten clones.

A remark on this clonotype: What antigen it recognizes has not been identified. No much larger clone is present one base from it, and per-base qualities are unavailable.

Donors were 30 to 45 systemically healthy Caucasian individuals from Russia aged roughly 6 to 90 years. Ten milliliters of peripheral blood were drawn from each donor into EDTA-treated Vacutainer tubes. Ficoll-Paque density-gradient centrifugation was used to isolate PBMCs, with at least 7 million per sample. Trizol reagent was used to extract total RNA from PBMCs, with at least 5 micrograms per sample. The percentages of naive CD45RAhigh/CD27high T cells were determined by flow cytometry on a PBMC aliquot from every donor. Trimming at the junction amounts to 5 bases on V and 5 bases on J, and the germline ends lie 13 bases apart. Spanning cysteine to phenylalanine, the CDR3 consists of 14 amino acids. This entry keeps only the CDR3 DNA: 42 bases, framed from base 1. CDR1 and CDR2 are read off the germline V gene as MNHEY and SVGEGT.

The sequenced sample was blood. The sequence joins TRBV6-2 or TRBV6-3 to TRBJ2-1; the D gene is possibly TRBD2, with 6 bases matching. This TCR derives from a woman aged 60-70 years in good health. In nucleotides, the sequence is TGTGCCAGCAGTCAGGGACTTATGGACAATGAGCAGTTCTTC. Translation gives CASSQGLMDNEQFF.